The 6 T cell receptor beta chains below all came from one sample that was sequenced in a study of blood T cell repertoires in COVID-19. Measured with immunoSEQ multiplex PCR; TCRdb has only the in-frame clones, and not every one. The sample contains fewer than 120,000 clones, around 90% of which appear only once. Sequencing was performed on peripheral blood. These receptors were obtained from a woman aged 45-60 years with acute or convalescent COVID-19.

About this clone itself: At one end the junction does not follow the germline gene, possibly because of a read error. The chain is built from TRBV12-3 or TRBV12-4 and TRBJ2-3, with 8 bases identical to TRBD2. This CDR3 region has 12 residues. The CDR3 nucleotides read TGCGCAGCACCCGGGACTAGGCCAGCCCAGTATTTT. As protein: CAAPGTRPAQYF.

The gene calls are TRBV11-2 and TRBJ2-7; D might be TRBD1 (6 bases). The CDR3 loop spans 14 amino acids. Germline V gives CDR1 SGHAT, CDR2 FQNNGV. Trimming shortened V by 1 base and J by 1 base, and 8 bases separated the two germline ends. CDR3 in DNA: TGTGCCAGCAGCTTAGGAGGACAGTCCTACGAGCAGTACTTC. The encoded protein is CASSLGGQSYEQYF.

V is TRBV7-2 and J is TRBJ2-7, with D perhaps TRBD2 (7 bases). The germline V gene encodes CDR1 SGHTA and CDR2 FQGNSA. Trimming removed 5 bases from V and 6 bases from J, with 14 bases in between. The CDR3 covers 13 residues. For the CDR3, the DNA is TGTGCCAGCAGCCTGGACGGGGGGCGCGAGCAGTACTTC. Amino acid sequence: CASSLDGGREQYF.

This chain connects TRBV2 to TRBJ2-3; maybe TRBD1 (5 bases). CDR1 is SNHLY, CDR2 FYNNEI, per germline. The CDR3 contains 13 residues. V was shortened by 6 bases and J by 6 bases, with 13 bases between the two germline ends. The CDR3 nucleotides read TGTGCCAGCAGGGAAAATCCAGGGGATACGCAGTATTTT. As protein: CASRENPGDTQYF.

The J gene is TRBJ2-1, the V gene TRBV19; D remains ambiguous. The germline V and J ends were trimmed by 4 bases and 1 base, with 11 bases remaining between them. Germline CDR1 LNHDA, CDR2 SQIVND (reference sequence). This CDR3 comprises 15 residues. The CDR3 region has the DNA TGTGCCAGTAGTAAAGTGCCTAATTCCTACAATGAGCAGTTCTTC. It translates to CASSKVPNSYNEQFF.

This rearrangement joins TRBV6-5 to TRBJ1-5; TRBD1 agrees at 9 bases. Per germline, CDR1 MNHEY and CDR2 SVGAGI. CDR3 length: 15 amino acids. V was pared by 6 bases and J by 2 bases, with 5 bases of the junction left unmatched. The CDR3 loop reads CASSTGGAGNQPQHF. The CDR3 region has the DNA TGTGCCAGCAGCACAGGGGGCGCGGGCAATCAGCCCCAGCATTTT.